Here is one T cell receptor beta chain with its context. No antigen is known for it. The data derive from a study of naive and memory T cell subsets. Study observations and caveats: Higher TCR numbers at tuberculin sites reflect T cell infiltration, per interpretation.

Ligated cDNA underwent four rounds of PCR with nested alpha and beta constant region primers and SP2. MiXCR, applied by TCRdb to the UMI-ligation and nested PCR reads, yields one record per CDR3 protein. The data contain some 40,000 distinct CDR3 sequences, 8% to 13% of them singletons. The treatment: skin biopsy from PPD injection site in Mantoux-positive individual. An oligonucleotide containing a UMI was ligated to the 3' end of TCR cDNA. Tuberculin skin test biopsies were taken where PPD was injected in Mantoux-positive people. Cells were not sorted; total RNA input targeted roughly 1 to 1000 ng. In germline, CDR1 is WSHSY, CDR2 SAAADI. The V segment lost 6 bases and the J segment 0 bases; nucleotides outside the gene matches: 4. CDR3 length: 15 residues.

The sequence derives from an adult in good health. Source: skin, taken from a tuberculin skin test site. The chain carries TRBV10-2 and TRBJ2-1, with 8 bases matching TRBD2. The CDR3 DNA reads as TGCGCCAGCAGCCCCACTAGCGGCTCCTACAATGAGCAGTTCTTC. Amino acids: CASSPTSGSYNEQFF.